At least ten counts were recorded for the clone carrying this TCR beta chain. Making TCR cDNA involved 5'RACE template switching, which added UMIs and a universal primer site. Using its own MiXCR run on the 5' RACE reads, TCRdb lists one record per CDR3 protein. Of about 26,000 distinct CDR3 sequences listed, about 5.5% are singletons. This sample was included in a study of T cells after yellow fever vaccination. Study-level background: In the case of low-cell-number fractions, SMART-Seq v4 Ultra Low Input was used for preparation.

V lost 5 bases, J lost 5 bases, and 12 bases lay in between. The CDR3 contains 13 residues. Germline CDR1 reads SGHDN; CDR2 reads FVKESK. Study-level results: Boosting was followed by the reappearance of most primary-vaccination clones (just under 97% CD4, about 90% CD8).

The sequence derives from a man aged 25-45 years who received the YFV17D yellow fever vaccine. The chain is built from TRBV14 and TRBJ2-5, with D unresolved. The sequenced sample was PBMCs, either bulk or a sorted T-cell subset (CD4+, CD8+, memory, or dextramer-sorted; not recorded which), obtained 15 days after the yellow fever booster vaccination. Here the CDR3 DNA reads TGTGCCAGCAGCTCGGTAGAGGCTGAGACCCAGTACTTC. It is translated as CASSSVEAETQYF.